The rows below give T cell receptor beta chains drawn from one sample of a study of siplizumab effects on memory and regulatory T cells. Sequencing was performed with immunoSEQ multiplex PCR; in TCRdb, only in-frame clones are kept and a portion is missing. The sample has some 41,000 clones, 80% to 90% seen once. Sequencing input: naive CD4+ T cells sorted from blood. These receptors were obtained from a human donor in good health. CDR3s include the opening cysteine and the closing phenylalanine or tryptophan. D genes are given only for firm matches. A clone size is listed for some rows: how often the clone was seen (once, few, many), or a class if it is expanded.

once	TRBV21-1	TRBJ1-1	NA	CASRTNSRGRGTEAFF	TGTGCCAGCAGAACTAATAGTCGGGGTCGGGGCACTGAAGCTTTCTTT
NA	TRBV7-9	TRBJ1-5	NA	CASSRGDPGASNQPQHF	TGTGCCAGCAGCCGGGGGGATCCAGGGGCGAGTAATCAGCCCCAGCATTTT
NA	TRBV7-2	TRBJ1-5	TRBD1	CASSLYLSGTVGNQPQHF	TGTGCCAGCAGCTTATATCTATCCGGGACAGTGGGCAATCAGCCCCAGCATTTT
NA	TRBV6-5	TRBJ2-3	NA	CASSYSNLATDTQYF	TGTGCCAGCAGTTACTCGAATCTAGCGACAGATACGCAGTATTTT
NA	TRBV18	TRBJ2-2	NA	CASSPRGDTGELFF	TGTGCCAGCTCACCGCGGGGTGACACCGGGGAGCTGTTTTTT
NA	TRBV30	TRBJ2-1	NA	CAWSVEFILSSYNEQFF	TGTGCCTGGAGTGTAGAATTCATCCTGAGCTCCTACAATGAGCAGTTCTTC
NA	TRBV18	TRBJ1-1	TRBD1	CASSPLTGTGDTEAFF	TGTGCCAGCTCACCTCTTACCGGGACAGGGGACACTGAAGCTTTCTTT
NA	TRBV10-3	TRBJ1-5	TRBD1	CAIRADRGNQPQHF	TGTGCCATCAGAGCGGACAGGGGGAATCAGCCCCAGCATTTT
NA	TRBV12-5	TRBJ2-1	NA	CASGRDPEQFF	TGTGCTAGTGGTCGCGACCCAGAGCAGTTCTTC
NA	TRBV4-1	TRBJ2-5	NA	CASSLLGLYETQYF	TGCGCCAGCAGCCTACTCGGACTCTACGAGACCCAGTACTTC